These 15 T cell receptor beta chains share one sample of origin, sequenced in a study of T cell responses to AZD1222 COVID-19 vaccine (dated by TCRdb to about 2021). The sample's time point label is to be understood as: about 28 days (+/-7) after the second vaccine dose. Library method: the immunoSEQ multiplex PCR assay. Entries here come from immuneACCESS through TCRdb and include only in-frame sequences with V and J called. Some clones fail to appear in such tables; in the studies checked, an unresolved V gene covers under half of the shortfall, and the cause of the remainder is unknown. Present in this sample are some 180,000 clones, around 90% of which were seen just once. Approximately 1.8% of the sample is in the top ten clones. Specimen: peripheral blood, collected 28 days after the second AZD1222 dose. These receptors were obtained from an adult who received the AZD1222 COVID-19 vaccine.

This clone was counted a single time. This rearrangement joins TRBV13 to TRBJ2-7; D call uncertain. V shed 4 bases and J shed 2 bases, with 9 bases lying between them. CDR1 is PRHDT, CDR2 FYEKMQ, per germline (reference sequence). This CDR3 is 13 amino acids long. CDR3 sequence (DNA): TGTGCCAGCAGCTCCGCCTGGGCCTACGAGCAGTACTTC. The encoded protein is CASSSAWAYEQYF.

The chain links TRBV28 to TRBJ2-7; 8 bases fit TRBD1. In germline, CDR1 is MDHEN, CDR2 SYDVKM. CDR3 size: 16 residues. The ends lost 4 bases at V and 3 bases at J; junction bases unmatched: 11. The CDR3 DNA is TGTGCCAGCAGTTCCCCGACGACAGGGGTAAGCTACGAGCAGTACTTC. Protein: CASSSPTTGVSYEQYF.

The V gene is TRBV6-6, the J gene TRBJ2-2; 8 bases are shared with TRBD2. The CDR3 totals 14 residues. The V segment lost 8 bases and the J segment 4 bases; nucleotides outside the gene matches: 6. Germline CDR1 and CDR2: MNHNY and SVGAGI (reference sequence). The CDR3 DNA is TGTGCCAGCGGGCGGGGGGAAAGCACCGGGGAGCTGTTTTTT. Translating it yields CASGRGESTGELFF.

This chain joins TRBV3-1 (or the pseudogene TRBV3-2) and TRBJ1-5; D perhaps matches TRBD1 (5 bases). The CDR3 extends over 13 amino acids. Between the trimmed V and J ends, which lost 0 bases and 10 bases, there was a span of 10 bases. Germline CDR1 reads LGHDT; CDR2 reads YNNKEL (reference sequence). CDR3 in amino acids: CASSQDGGSPQHF. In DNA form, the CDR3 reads TGTGCCAGCAGCCAAGATGGGGGTAGTCCCCAGCATTTT.

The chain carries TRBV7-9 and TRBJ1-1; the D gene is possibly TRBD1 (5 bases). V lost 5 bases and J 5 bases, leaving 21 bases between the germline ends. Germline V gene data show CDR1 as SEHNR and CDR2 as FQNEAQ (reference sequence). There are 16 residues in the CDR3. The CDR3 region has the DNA TGTGCCAGCAGCCCGGGACCCTCTAACGGGCGGACTGAAGCTTTCTTT. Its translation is CASSPGPSNGRTEAFF.

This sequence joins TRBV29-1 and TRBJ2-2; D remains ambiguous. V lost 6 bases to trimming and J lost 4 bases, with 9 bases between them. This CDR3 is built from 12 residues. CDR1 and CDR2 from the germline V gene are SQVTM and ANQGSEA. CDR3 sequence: CSVGRATGELFF. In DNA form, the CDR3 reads TGCAGCGTCGGACGCGCCACCGGGGAGCTGTTTTTT.

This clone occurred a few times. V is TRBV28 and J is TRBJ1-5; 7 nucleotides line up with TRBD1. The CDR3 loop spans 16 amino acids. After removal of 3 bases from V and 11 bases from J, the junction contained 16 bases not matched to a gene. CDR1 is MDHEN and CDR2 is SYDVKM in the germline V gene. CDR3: CASSFRPQGPPRAQHF. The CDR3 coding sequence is TGTGCCAGCAGTTTCCGTCCACAGGGGCCGCCGAGGGCCCAGCATTTT.

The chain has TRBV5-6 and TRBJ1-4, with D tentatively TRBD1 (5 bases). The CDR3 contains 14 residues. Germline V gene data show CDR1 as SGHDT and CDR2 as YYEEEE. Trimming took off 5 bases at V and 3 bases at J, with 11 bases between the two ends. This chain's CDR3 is CASRGASANEKLFF. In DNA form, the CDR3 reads TGTGCCAGCAGAGGGGCCAGCGCTAATGAAAAACTGTTTTTT.

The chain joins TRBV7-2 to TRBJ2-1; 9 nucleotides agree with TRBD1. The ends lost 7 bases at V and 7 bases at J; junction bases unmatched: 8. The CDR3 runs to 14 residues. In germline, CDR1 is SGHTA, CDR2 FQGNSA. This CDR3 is CASTNRDRVNEQFF. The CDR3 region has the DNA TGTGCCAGCACAAACCGGGACAGGGTAAATGAGCAGTTCTTC.

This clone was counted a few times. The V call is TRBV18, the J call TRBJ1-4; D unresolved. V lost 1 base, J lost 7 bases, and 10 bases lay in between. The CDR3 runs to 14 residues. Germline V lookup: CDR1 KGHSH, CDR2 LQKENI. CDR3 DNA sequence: TGTGCCAGCTCACCACAAGGATTCGGTGAAAAACTGTTTTTT. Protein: CASSPQGFGEKLFF.

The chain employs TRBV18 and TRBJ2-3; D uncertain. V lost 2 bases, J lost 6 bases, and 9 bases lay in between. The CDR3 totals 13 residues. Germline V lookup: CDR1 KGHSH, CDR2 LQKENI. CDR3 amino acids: CASSPRAVDTQYF. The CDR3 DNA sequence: TGTGCCAGCTCACCAAGGGCCGTGGATACGCAGTATTTT.

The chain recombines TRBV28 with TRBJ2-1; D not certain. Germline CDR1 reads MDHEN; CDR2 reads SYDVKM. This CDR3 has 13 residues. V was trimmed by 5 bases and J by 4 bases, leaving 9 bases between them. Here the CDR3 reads CASSPQAYNEQFF. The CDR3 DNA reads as TGTGCCAGCAGTCCTCAGGCTTACAATGAGCAGTTCTTC.

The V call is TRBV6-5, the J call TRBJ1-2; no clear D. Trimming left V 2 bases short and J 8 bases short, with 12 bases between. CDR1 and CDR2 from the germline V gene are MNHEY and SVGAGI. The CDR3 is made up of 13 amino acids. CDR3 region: CASSYLSSSGYTF. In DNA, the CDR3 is TGTGCCAGCAGTTACCTTTCGTCCTCGGGCTACACCTTC.

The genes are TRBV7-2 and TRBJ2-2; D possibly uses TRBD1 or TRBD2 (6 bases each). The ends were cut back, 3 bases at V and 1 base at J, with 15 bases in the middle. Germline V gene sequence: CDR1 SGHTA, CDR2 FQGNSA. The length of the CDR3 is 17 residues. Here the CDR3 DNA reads TGTGCCAGCAGCTTTCCTTTGGGGGGCTTGAACACCGGGGAGCTGTTTTTT. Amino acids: CASSFPLGGLNTGELFF.

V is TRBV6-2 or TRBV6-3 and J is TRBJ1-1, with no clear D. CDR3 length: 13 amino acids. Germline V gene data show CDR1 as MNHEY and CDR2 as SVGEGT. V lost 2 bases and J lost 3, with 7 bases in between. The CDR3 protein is CASSYQRHTEAFF. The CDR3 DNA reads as TGTGCCAGCAGTTACCAACGACACACTGAAGCTTTCTTT.